The TCR beta chain under discussion was sequenced for a study of cytomegalovirus exposure and HLA in healthy donors. Germline-derived CDR1 and CDR2 are LGHNT and FRNRAP. With V trimmed by 4 bases and J by 3 bases, 4 bases remained unmatched. This CDR3 spans 16 amino acids. Comments on this clone: Antigen specificity is unknown.

The PCR contained 60 Vbeta and 13 Jbeta primers. TCRdb's table, derived via immunoSEQ multiplex PCR, lists solely in-frame clones and lacks some. The repertoire has 120,000 or so clones, 81% of them found once; the top ten carry under 5%. Study-level results: Investigators reported 150 to 200 TCR beta chains as tied to cytomegalovirus. Beyond CMV serostatus, there was no information to go on about immune exposure.

The sequenced sample consisted of PBMCs. The TCR originated in a man between 18 and 29 years old in good health and CMV-seropositive. V usage is TRBV12-5 and J usage is TRBJ2-3, with 13 bases lining up with TRBD2. The CDR3 reads CASGSGLAGVTDTQYF. CDR3 coding DNA: TGTGCTAGTGGTTCCGGACTAGCGGGAGTTACAGATACGCAGTATTTT.